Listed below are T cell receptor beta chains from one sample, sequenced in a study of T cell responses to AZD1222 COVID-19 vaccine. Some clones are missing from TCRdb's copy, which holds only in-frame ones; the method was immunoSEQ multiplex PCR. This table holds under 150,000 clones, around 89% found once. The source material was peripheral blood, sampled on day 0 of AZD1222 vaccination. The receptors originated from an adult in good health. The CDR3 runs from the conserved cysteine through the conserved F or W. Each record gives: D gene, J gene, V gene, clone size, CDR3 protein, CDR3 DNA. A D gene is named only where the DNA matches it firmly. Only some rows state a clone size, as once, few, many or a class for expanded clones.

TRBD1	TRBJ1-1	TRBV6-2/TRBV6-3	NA	CASSYSFVTGHTEAFF	TGTGCCAGCAGTTACTCCTTTGTGACAGGGCACACTGAAGCTTTCTTT
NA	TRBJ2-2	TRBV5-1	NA	CASSLEQGGTGELFF	TGCGCCAGCAGCTTGGAACAGGGAGGCACCGGGGAGCTGTTTTTT
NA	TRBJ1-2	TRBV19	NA	CASSSHNRVGGYTF	TGTGCCAGTAGTAGCCACAACAGGGTCGGTGGCTACACCTTC
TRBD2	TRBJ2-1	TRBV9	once	CASSFELGGAGNEQFF	TGTGCCAGCAGCTTCGAGCTCGGGGGGGCCGGAAATGAGCAGTTCTTC
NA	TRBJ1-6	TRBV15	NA	CATSRDPRGGSPLHF	TGTGCCACCAGCAGAGATCCTCGGGGGGGTTCACCCCTCCACTTT
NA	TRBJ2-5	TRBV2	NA	CASSGGGQETQYF	TGTGCCAGCAGTGGAGGGGGACAAGAGACCCAGTACTTC
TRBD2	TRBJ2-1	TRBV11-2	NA	CASSYTRGAYNEQFF	TGTGCCAGCAGTTATACGCGGGGGGCCTACAATGAGCAGTTCTTC
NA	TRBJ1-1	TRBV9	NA	CASSAGQYLNTEAFF	TGTGCCAGCAGCGCCGGACAGTACCTGAACACTGAAGCTTTCTTT
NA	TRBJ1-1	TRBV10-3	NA	CAISAVLAVNTEAFF	TGTGCCATCAGTGCGGTTTTGGCAGTCAACACTGAAGCTTTCTTT
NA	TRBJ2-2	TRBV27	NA	CASSLIPLTMGGTGELFF	TGTGCCAGCAGTTTAATCCCCCTGACTATGGGCGGGACCGGGGAGCTGTTTTTT
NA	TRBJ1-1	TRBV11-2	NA	CASSLGTIGGTEAFF	TGTGCCAGCAGCTTGGGGACCATTGGGGGAACTGAAGCTTTCTTT
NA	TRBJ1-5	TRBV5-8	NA	CASSFLHSNQPQHF	TGTGCCAGCAGCTTTTTGCATAGCAATCAGCCCCAGCATTTT
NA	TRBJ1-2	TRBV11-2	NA	CASSLWSGDGYTF	TGTGCCAGCAGCTTATGGTCAGGGGATGGCTACACCTTC
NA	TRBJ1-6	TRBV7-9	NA	CASSSNSYNSPLHF	TGTGCCAGCAGCTCAAACTCCTATAATTCACCCCTCCACTTT
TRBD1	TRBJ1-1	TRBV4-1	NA	CASSLRQGTIEAFF	TGCGCCAGCAGCCTCCGACAGGGAACAATTGAAGCTTTCTTT
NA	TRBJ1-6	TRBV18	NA	CASSPVSGPNSPLHF	TGTGCCAGCTCACCGGTTTCAGGACCCAATTCACCCCTCCACTTT
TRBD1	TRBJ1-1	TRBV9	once	CASSSTGTANTEAFF	TGTGCCAGCAGCTCCACCGGGACAGCGAACACTGAAGCTTTCTTT
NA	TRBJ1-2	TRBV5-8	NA	CASSENSKYTF	TGTGCCAGCAGCGAAAACTCAAAGTACACCTTC
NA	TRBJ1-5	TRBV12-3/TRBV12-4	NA	CASSLESNQPQHF	TGTGCCAGCAGTTTAGAGAGCAATCAGCCCCAGCATTTT
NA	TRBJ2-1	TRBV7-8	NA	CASSLLAKGAQHKQFF	TGTGCCAGCAGCTTATTGGCGAAGGGAGCCCAACACAAGCAGTTCTTC
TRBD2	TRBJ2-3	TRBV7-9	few	CASSSSGGGGTDTQYF	TGTGCCAGCAGTTCTAGCGGGGGCGGAGGCACAGATACGCAGTATTTT
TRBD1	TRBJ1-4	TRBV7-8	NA	CASAGTEGEKLFF	TGTGCCAGCGCCGGGACAGAGGGAGAAAAACTGTTTTTT
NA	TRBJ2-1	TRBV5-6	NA	CASSFASILGNEQFF	TGTGCCAGCAGCTTTGCTAGCATCTTAGGCAATGAGCAGTTCTTC
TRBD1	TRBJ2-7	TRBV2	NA	CASRRTGAYEQYF	TGTGCCAGCAGAAGGACAGGGGCCTACGAGCAGTACTTC
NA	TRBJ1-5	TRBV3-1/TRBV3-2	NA	CASSLREQPQHF	TGTGCCAGCAGCCTCCGGGAACAGCCCCAGCATTTT
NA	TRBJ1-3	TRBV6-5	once	CASRPSSGNTIYF	TGTGCCAGCAGGCCGAGCTCTGGAAACACCATATATTTT
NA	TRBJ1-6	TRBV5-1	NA	CASSQGFGNSPLHF	TGCGCCAGCAGCCAGGGGTTCGGTAATTCACCCCTCCACTTT
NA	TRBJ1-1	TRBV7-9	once	CASSLQGSGTEAFF	TGTGCCAGCAGTTTACAGGGTTCTGGCACTGAAGCTTTCTTT
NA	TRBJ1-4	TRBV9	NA	CASSVVGRSNEKLFF	TGTGCCAGCAGCGTAGTGGGCAGGTCCAATGAAAAACTGTTTTTT
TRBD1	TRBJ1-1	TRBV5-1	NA	CASSLEPTQGITEAFF	TGCGCCAGCAGCTTGGAGCCCACACAGGGGATCACTGAAGCTTTCTTT
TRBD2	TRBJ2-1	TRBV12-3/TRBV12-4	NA	CATSAGGRGQFF	TGTGCCACCTCTGCGGGGGGAAGGGGGCAGTTCTTC
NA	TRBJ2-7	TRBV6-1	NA	CASSEELIYEQYF	TGTGCCAGCAGTGAAGAACTTATCTACGAGCAGTACTTC
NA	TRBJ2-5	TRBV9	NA	CASSVEAGRQETQYF	TGTGCCAGCAGCGTAGAGGCAGGTCGCCAAGAGACCCAGTACTTC
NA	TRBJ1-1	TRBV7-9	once	CASGKGVNTEAFF	TGTGCCAGCGGAAAGGGCGTGAACACTGAAGCTTTCTTT
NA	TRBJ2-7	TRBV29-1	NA	CSVGDFSSYEQYF	TGCAGCGTCGGGGACTTCTCCTCCTACGAGCAGTACTTC
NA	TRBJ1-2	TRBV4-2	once	CALTSRLPAGYGYTF	TGTGCCCTAACTTCGCGGCTACCAGCGGGCTATGGCTACACCTTC
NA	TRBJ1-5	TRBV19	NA	CASSIGDRNYSNQPQHF	TGTGCCAGTAGTATCGGTGACAGGAACTATAGCAATCAGCCCCAGCATTTT
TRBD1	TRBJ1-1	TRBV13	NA	CASSLSRDRGLRTEAFF	TGTGCCAGCAGCTTAAGTCGGGACAGGGGGCTGCGCACTGAAGCTTTCTTT
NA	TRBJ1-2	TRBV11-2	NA	CASSLFGEANYGYTF	TGTGCCAGCAGCTTATTTGGAGAAGCTAACTATGGCTACACCTTC
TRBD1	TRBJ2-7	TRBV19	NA	CASSKGQISYEQYF	TGTGCCAGTAGTAAGGGACAGATTTCCTACGAGCAGTACTTC
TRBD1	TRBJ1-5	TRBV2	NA	CASSGTGGQQPQHF	TGTGCCAGCAGTGGAACAGGGGGACAACAGCCCCAGCATTTT
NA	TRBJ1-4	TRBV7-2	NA	CASSPVRREKLFF	TGTGCCAGCAGCCCCGTTCGACGAGAAAAACTGTTTTTT
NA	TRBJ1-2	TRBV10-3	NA	CAITLDSGGKHYTF	TGTGCCATCACCTTAGACAGCGGGGGGAAACACTACACCTTC
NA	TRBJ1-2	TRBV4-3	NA	CASSPGMSSNYGYTF	TGCGCCAGCAGCCCCGGGATGAGTTCTAACTATGGCTACACCTTC
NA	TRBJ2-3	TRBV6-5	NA	CASMIDSSTDTQYF	TGTGCCAGCATGATCGACAGTAGCACAGATACGCAGTATTTT
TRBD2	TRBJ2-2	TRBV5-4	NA	CASSAGLAGDTGELFF	TGTGCCAGCAGCGCGGGACTAGCGGGCGACACCGGGGAGCTGTTTTTT
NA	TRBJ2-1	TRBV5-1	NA	CASSPRGPSYNEQFF	TGCGCCAGCAGCCCTCGGGGGCCCTCCTACAATGAGCAGTTCTTC
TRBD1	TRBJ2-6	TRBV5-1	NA	CASSEGASSGANVLTF	TGCGCCAGCAGCGAGGGGGCCAGCTCTGGGGCCAACGTCCTGACTTTC
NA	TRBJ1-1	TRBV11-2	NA	CASSPQRPPTDEAFF	TGTGCCAGCAGCCCACAAAGACCGCCGACAGACGAAGCTTTCTTT
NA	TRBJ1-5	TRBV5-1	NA	CASSLEGGPNQPQHF	TGCGCCAGCAGCTTGGAGGGGGGGCCTAATCAGCCCCAGCATTTT
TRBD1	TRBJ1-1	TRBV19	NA	CASQQRTGGMNTEAFF	TGTGCCAGCCAACAGAGGACAGGGGGTATGAACACTGAAGCTTTCTTT
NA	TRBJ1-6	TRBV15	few	CATSRVRGDNSPLHF	TGTGCCACCAGCAGAGTCCGGGGAGACAATTCACCCCTCCACTTT
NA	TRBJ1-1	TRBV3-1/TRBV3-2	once	CASSQSGSNTEAFF	TGTGCCAGCAGCCAATCCGGGTCGAACACTGAAGCTTTCTTT
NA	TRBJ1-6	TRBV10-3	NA	CAISESAGVPSPLHF	TGTGCCATCAGTGAGTCGGCAGGGGTACCGTCACCCCTCCACTTT
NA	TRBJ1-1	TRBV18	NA	CASSPRNVGEAFF	TGTGCCAGCTCACCAAGGAACGTTGGTGAAGCTTTCTTT
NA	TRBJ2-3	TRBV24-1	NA	CATETDSTDTQYF	TGTGCCACCGAGACCGATTCCACAGATACGCAGTATTTT